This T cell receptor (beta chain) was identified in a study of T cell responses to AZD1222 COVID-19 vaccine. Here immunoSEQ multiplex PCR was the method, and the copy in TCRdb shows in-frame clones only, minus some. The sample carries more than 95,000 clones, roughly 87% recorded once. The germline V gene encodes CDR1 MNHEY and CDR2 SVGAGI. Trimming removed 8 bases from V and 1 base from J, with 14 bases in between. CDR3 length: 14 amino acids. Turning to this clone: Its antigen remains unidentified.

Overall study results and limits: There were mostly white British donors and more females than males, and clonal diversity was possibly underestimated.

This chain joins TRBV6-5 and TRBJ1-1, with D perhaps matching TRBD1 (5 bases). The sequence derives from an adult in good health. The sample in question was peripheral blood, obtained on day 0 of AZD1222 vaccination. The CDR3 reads CASGTGAKNTEAFF. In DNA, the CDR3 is TGTGCCAGCGGAACCGGGGCGAAGAACACTGAAGCTTTCTTT.